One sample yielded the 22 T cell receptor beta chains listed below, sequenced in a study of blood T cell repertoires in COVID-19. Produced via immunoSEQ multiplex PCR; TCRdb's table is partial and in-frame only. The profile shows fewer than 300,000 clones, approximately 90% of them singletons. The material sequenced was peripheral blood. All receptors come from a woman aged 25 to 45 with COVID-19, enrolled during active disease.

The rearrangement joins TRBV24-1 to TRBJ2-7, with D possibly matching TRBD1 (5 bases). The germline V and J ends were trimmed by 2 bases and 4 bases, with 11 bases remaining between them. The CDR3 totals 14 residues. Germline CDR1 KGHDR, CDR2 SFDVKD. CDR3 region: CATSDSDRPYEQYF. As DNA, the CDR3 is TGTGCCACCAGTGATTCCGACAGACCTTACGAGCAGTACTTC.

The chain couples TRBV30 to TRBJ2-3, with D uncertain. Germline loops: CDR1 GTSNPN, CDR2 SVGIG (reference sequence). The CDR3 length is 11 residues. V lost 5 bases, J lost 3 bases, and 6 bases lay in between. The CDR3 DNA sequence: TGTGCCTGGGTTTCTACAGATACGCAGTATTTT. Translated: CAWVSTDTQYF.

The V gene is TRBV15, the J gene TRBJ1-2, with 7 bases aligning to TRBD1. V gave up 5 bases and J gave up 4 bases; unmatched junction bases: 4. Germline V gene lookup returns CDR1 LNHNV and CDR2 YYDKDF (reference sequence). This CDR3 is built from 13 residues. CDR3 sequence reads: CATSAGTAYGYTF. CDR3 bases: TGTGCCACCAGCGCCGGGACAGCCTATGGCTACACCTTC.

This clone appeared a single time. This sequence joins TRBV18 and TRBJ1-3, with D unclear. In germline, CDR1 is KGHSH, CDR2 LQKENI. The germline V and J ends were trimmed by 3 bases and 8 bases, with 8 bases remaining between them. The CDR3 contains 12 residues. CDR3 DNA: TGTGCCAGCTCACCGGAGGGTCACACCATATATTTT. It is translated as CASSPEGHTIYF.

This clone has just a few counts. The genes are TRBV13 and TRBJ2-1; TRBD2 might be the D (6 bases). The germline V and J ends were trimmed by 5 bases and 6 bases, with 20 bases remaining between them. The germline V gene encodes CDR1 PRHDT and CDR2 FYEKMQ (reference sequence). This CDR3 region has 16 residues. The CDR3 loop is CASSRWESSEINEQFF. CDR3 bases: TGTGCCAGCAGCCGATGGGAGTCTAGCGAGATCAATGAGCAGTTCTTC.

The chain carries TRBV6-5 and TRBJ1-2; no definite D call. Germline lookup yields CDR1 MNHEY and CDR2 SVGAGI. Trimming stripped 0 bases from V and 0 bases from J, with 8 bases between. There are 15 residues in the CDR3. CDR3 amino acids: CASSYSAHSNYGYTF. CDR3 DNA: TGTGCCAGCAGTTACTCCGCACATTCTAACTATGGCTACACCTTC.

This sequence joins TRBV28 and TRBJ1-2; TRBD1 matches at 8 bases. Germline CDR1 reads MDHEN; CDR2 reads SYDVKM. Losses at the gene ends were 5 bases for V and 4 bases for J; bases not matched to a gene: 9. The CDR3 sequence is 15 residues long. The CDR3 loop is CASSPPMDRVYGYTF. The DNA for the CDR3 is TGTGCCAGCAGTCCTCCGATGGACAGGGTCTATGGCTACACCTTC.

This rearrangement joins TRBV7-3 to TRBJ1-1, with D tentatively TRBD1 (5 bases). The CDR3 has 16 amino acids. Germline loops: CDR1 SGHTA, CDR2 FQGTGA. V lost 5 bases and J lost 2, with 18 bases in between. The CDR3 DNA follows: TGTGCCAGCAGCATCAGACCGGTGGGGGGTAACACTGAAGCTTTCTTT. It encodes CASSIRPVGGNTEAFF.

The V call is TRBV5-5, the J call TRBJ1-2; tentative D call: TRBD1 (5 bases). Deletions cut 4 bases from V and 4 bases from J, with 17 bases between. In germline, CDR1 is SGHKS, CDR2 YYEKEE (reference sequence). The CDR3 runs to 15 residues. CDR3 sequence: CASSLTAGGVYGYTF. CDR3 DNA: TGTGCCAGCAGCCTTACGGCGGGGGGTGTCTATGGCTACACCTTC.

CDR3: CASSLELGVAFF. CDR3 in DNA: TGTGCCAGCAGCTTAGAGCTTGGAGTAGCTTTCTTT. The gene calls are TRBV7-9 and TRBJ1-1; D remains ambiguous. Trimming cost V 1 base and J 10 bases, with 10 bases left between them. This CDR3 is built from 12 residues. Germline V gene sequence: CDR1 SEHNR, CDR2 FQNEAQ (reference sequence).

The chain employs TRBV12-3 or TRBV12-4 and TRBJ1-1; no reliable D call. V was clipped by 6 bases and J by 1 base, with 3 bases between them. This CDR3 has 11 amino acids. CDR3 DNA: TGTGCCAGCAGCCGGAACACTGAAGCTTTCTTT. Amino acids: CASSRNTEAFF.

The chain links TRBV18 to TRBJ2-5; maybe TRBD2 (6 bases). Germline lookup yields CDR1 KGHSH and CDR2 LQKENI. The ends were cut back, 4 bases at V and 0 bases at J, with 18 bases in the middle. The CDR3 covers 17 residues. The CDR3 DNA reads TGTGCCAGCTCACGACTGGTTGGCGGAGGGAACCAAGAGACCCAGTACTTC. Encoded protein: CASSRLVGGGNQETQYF.

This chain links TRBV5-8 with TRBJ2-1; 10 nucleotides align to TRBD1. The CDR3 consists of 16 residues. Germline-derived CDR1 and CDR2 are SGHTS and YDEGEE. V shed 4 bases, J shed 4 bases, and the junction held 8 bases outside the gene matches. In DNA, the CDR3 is TGTGCCAGCAGCATAAAGCCGGGACAGGGGTACAATGAGCAGTTCTTC. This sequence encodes CASSIKPGQGYNEQFF.

DNA for the CDR3: TGTGCCAGCGGGACTACCTACGAGCAGTACTTC. Its protein product is CASGTTYEQYF. The V call is TRBV3-1 (or the pseudogene TRBV3-2), the J call TRBJ2-7; the match to TRBD2 covers 7 bases. Germline V CDR1 and CDR2: LGHDT, YNNKEL (reference sequence). This CDR3 has 11 residues. J lost 2 bases, V lost 8 bases, and 0 bases had no gene match.

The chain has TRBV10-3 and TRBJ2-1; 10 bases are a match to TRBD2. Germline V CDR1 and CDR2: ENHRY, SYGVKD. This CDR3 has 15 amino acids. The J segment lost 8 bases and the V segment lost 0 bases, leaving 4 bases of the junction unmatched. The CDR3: CAISESASGSDEQFF. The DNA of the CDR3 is TGTGCCATCAGTGAGTCTGCTAGCGGGAGTGATGAGCAGTTCTTC.

In DNA, the CDR3 is TGTGCCAGCAGCCAAGGGATACGGGGATGGGATAATTCACCCCTCCACTTT. Translation gives CASSQGIRGWDNSPLHF. This rearrangement joins TRBV14 to TRBJ1-6; D is undetermined. Trimming stripped 1 base from V and 5 bases from J, with 15 bases between. The CDR3 is 17 amino acids. CDR1 SGHDN and CDR2 FVKESK come from the germline V gene.

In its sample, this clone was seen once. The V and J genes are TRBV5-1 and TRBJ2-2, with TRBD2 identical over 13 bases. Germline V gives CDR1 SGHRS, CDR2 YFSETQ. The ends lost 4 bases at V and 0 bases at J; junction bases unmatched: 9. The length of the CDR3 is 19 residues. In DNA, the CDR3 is TGCGCCAGCAGCCGCTCCGGACTAGCGGGAGAACCGAACACCGGGGAGCTGTTTTTT. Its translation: CASSRSGLAGEPNTGELFF.

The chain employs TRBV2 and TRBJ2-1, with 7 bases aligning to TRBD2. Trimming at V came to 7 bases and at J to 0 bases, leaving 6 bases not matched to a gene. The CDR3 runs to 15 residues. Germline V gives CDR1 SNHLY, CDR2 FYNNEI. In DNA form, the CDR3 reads TGTGCCAGCACCCAGGGAGGGAGCTCCTACAATGAGCAGTTCTTC. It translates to CASTQGGSSYNEQFF.

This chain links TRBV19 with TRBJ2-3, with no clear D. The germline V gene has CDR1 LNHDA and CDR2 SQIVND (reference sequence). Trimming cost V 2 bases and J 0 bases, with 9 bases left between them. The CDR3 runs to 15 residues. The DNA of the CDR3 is TGTGCCAGTAGTATAAGGCGGTCTAGCACAGATACGCAGTATTTT. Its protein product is CASSIRRSSTDTQYF. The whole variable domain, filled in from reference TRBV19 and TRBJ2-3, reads DGGITQSPKYLFRKEGQNVTLSCEQNLNHDAMYWYRQDPGQGLRLIYYSQIVNDFQKGDIAEGYSVSREKKESFPLTVTSAQKNPTAFYLCASSIRRSSTDTQYFGPGTRLTVL.

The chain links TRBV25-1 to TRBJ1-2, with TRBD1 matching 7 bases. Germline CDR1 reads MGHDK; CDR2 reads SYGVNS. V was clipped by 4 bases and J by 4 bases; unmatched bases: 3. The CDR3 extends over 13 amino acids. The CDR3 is CASSGGTVYGYTF. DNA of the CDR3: TGTGCCAGCAGTGGGGGGACAGTCTATGGCTACACCTTC.

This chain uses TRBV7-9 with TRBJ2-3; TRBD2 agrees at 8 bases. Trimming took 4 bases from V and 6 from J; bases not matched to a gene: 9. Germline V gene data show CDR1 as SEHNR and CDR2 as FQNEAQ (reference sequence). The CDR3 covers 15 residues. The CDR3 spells CASSSGTRFKDTQYF. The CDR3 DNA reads TGTGCCAGCAGCTCCGGGACTAGATTTAAGGATACGCAGTATTTT.

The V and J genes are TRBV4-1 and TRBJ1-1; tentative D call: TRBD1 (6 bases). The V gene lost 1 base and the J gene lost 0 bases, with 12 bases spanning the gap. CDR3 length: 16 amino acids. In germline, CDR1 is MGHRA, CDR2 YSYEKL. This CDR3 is CASSQVAGALNTEAFF. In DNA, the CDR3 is TGCGCCAGCAGCCAAGTCGCGGGGGCCTTGAACACTGAAGCTTTCTTT.